These 2 T cell receptor beta chains were all obtained from the same sample, sequenced in a study of control samples from healthy donors and cancer patients. Here immunoSEQ multiplex PCR was the method, and the copy in TCRdb shows in-frame clones only, minus some. The sample has some 130,000 clones, around nine tenths seen once. The sample consisted of blood. The receptors were sampled from a man between 18 and 35 years old in good health.

The chain combines TRBV2 with TRBJ1-6; D remains unclear. Germline lookup yields CDR1 SNHLY and CDR2 FYNNEI. Trimming took 7 bases from V and 8 from J, leaving 9 bases between them. This CDR3 region has 12 residues. This CDR3 reads CASNGLDSPLHF. The CDR3 bases are TGTGCCAGCAATGGGTTAGATTCACCCCTCCACTTT.

The gene calls are TRBV5-1 and TRBJ1-1, with D hard to call. Deletions cut 3 bases from V and 4 bases from J, with 13 bases between. This CDR3 region has 14 residues. Germline V gives CDR1 SGHRS, CDR2 YFSETQ. CDR3 region: CASSYQVGSTEAFF. DNA for the CDR3: TGCGCCAGCAGCTATCAAGTAGGGTCCACTGAAGCTTTCTTT.